This TCR beta chain was documented in a study of blood T cell repertoires in COVID-19. Whole-study context: COVID-19 samples, acute and convalescent, were from the United States, Italy and Spain.

Trimming cost V 4 bases and J 1 base, with 14 bases left between them. The germline CDR1 and CDR2 sequences are SGHDT and YYEEEE. The CDR3 is made up of 16 amino acids. Recruited during active infection, patients (from Seattle) were subsequently followed longitudinally. TCRdb's copy holds only in-frame clones and misses some; the assay was immunoSEQ multiplex PCR. The table includes some 190,000 clones, over 75% detected once. Sequenced: peripheral blood. The receptor comes from a man of 80 years or more with COVID-19, enrolled during active disease. The gene calls are TRBV5-6 and TRBJ2-2; D is unclear. DNA for the CDR3: TGTGCCAGCAGCGCACAAGTTTTTCAGAACACCGGGGAGCTGTTTTTT. Encoded protein: CASSAQVFQNTGELFF. Full variable domain (remainder filled in from reference TRBV5-6 and TRBJ2-2): DAGVTQSPTHLIKTRGQQVTLRCSPKSGHDTVSWYQQALGQGPQFIFQYYEEEERQRGNFPDRFSGHQFPNYSSELNVNALLLGDSALYLCASSAQVFQNTGELFFGEGSRLTVL.